This passage covers 7 T cell receptor beta chains from one sample sequenced in a study of cytomegalovirus exposure and HLA in healthy donors. Data came from immunoSEQ multiplex PCR; TCRdb stores just in-frame clones and leaves some out. The sample shows 150,000 to 200,000 clones, more than 75% of them seen only once. Material for sequencing was PBMCs. The receptors derive from a man younger than 45 in good health and CMV-seropositive.

V and J are TRBV10-3 and TRBJ2-3; D is ambiguous. Trimming took off 0 bases at V and 3 bases at J, with 7 bases between the two ends. The CDR3 sequence is 14 residues long. Germline values: CDR1 ENHRY, CDR2 SYGVKD. CDR3: CAISESEETDTQYF. DNA of the CDR3: TGTGCCATCAGTGAGTCGGAAGAGACAGATACGCAGTATTTT.

V is TRBV7-6 and J is TRBJ2-2; D not certain. The V gene lost 5 bases and the J gene lost 6 bases, with 13 bases spanning the gap. In germline, CDR1 is SGHVS, CDR2 FNYEAQ. CDR3 length equals 14 residues. This CDR3 is CASSLLMGAGELFF. The DNA for the CDR3 is TGTGCCAGCAGCCTCCTTATGGGTGCCGGGGAGCTGTTTTTT.

The chain joins TRBV6-5 to TRBJ2-7; D remains unclear. Trimming took 2 bases from V and 9 from J, leaving 17 bases between them. Looked up from germline, CDR1 is MNHEY and CDR2 is SVGAGI. The CDR3 runs 14 residues. The DNA for the CDR3 is TGTGCCAGCAGTTACGGCCCAGGTGACTTGCCGCAGTACTTC. Translating gives CASSYGPGDLPQYF.

V and J are TRBV28 and TRBJ1-2; tentatively, D is TRBD1 (6 bases). The germline gives CDR1 MDHEN, CDR2 SYDVKM. The CDR3 runs 13 residues. V was clipped by 5 bases and J by 8 bases, with 15 bases between them. The CDR3 bases are TGTGCCAGCAGTCAAGCCGGGACAAGGGGCTACACCTTC. Its translation is CASSQAGTRGYTF.

This clone was seen once. The gene calls are TRBV4-1 and TRBJ1-1, with D hard to call. CDR1 MGHRA and CDR2 YSYEKL come from the germline V gene. The V gene lost 0 bases and the J gene lost 1 base, with 12 bases spanning the gap. This CDR3 has 16 residues. DNA of the CDR3: TGCGCCAGCAGCCAAGATAGTTACGGGTCGAACACTGAAGCTTTCTTT. Its translation: CASSQDSYGSNTEAFF.

The chain has TRBV6-1 and TRBJ2-2; TRBD1 might be the D (6 bases). Deletions cut 7 bases from V and 6 bases from J, with 18 bases between. The length of the CDR3 is 15 residues. Germline V CDR1 and CDR2: MNHNS, SASEGT. The CDR3 DNA follows: TGTGCCAGCACCGGTGTCAGGGGATACGCCGGGGAGCTGTTTTTT. It encodes CASTGVRGYAGELFF.

The chain carries TRBV28 and TRBJ2-1, with no clear D. Trimming pared 5 bases from V and 6 bases from J, leaving 8 bases between. This CDR3 contains 12 residues. CDR1 is MDHEN and CDR2 is SYDVKM in the germline V gene. Here the CDR3 DNA reads TGTGCCAGCAGTCTCGTAGGCAATGAGCAGTTCTTC. It translates to CASSLVGNEQFF.